This T cell receptor (beta chain) was obtained from a study of cytomegalovirus exposure and HLA in healthy donors. About the research overall: The 120 validation repertoires used the same platform as the 650 to 850 first-cohort repertoires (as reported by a later analysis).

Study-level findings and limits: High specificity and sensitivity for cytomegalovirus status were reported for the classifier. Rarity held for most TCR sequences, but there were some public TCRs that occurred in many donors.

Method: immunoSEQ multiplex PCR; TCRdb's copy keeps in-frame clones and lacks some. The sample carries roughly 110,000 clones, about 87% recorded once. This clone is a singleton in its sample. Its antigen is unknown. Per germline, CDR1 SGHVS and CDR2 FQNEAQ. There are 16 residues in the CDR3. J gave up 4 bases and V 5 bases, and 12 bases lay outside the gene matches. Source material: PBMCs. The chain couples TRBV7-8 to TRBJ1-2; 8 positions agree with TRBD1. This clonotype originated in a woman younger than 30 in good health and CMV-seropositive. In DNA form, the CDR3 reads TGTGCCAGCAGCCCCGAGGCCGGGACAGGAATCTATGGCTACACCTTC. It specifies CASSPEAGTGIYGYTF.